This note documents a single T cell receptor (beta chain) sequence. Clones were read by immunoSEQ multiplex PCR, and TCRdb kept only the in-frame ones, dropping some. The table records some 100,000 clones, around four fifths of them present only once. The data stem from a study of blood T cell repertoires in COVID-19. Trimming cost V 0 bases and J 9 bases; bases outside gene matches: 2. Germline V lookup: CDR1 MGHRA, CDR2 YSYEKL. The CDR3 has 14 residues. This sequence joins TRBV4-1 and TRBJ1-6; the match to TRBD1 covers 7 bases. The receptor comes from a man between 50 and 59 years old with active or convalescent COVID-19. Material for sequencing was peripheral blood. The CDR3 loop is CASSQEAGGSPLHF. For the CDR3, the DNA is TGCGCCAGCAGCCAAGAAGCAGGGGGTTCACCCCTCCACTTT.